This T cell receptor beta chain was captured by sequencing in a study of cytomegalovirus exposure and HLA in healthy donors. Overall study: Ancestry clustering placed more than 65% of roughly 410 genotyped donors in the Caucasian-associated cluster.

PCR used 60 Vbeta primers and 13 Jbeta primers. Profiling relied on immunoSEQ multiplex PCR, and the TCRdb table lists in-frame clones only, not all of them. The sample shows approximately 130,000 clones, 85% to 90% of them seen only once. Study outcomes and limitations: Later analysis demonstrated an association between a missense DCLRE1C variant and TCR beta V- and J-gene trimming. Some segments of the V type, notably TRBV6-2 and TRBV6-3, were excluded as indistinguishable. CMV serostatus alone was available as immune exposure information.

The CDR3 runs to 14 residues. Trimming removed 4 bases at V and 1 base at J, with 7 bases between. CDR1 is SGHAT, CDR2 FQDESV, per germline (reference sequence). As for this clone: Antigen: not known.

The material sequenced was PBMCs. The chain has TRBV11-1 and TRBJ2-2; TRBD1 might be the D (5 bases). This TCR was sampled from a woman aged 25 to 39 in good health and CMV-seropositive. Written as DNA, the CDR3 is TGTGCCAGCAGCTATGACAGGAACACCGGGGAGCTGTTTTTT. It is translated as CASSYDRNTGELFF.